One T cell receptor (beta chain) is described in this entry. Its antigen is unknown. The CDR3 is 18 amino acids. J gave up 4 bases and V 4 bases, and 11 bases lay outside the gene matches. CDR1 is SGHAT, CDR2 FQNNGV, per germline. This sample was included in a study of cytomegalovirus exposure and HLA in healthy donors. General study points: In a later analysis, first-cohort TCR clusters were found to tend to co-occur in the roughly 120 validation repertoires. As confirmed in vitro, a few CMV-associated chains were specific for CMV antigens.

This table comes from immunoSEQ multiplex PCR, and its TCRdb copy is limited to in-frame clones, with some not included. Altogether 150,000 to 160,000 clones are present, around 88% being singletons, with the ten largest covering around 24%. The chain couples TRBV11-2 to TRBJ2-3; 13 positions agree with TRBD2. The sequencing sample was made of PBMCs. This TCR was recovered from a man aged 18 to 30 in good health and CMV-seropositive. The chain's CDR3 is CASSSTGTSGAVPDTQYF. Here the CDR3 DNA reads TGTGCCAGCAGCTCCACCGGGACTAGCGGGGCGGTTCCAGATACGCAGTATTTT.